One sample yielded the 24 T cell receptor beta chains listed below, sequenced in a study of blood T cell repertoires in COVID-19. This table comes from immunoSEQ multiplex PCR, and its TCRdb copy is limited to in-frame clones, with some not included. The sample records around 230,000 clones, approximately 78% being singletons. Sequencing was done on a sample of PBMCs or T cells enriched from blood (not recorded which). The receptors stem from a man aged 35-49 years who had recovered from COVID-19.

The V and J genes are TRBV28 and TRBJ1-5, with 9 bases matching TRBD1. CDR3 length equals 15 residues. V trimming: 7 bases; J trimming: 7 bases; junction bases outside the gene matches: 11. CDR1 is MDHEN, CDR2 SYDVKM, per germline. In DNA, the CDR3 is TGTGCCAGCAACACGGACAGGGGATGGAAACAGCCCCAGCATTTT. The encoded protein is CASNTDRGWKQPQHF.

The chain joins TRBV6-5 to TRBJ2-3, with D unresolved. With 6 bases removed from V and 6 bases from J, the gap between germline ends came to 7 bases. Germline loops: CDR1 MNHEY, CDR2 SVGAGI. This CDR3 comprises 11 residues. The CDR3 spells CASRTRDTQYF. CDR3 DNA: TGTGCCAGCAGGACACGGGATACGCAGTATTTT.

The sample holds one count of this clone. The V call is TRBV19, the J call TRBJ1-3; the D is unclear. The length of the CDR3 is 15 residues. Germline V CDR1 and CDR2: LNHDA, SQIVND (reference sequence). Trimming pared 4 bases from V and 0 bases from J, leaving 10 bases between. The chain's CDR3 is CASSSTYYSGNTIYF. The CDR3 coding sequence is TGTGCCAGTAGTAGCACATACTACTCTGGAAACACCATATATTTT.

This chain links TRBV30 with TRBJ2-7, with 7 bases that match TRBD2. This CDR3 is built from 14 residues. V trimming: 2 bases; J trimming: 0 bases; junction bases outside the gene matches: 4. CDR1 and CDR2 from the germline V gene are GTSNPN and SVGIG (reference sequence). The CDR3 sequence: CAWSLWGGSYEQYF. The CDR3 nucleotides are TGTGCCTGGAGTCTTTGGGGGGGCTCCTACGAGCAGTACTTC.

At least ten counts were recorded for this clone. V usage is TRBV2 and J usage is TRBJ2-5; 10 bases are shared with TRBD1. The CDR3 has 16 amino acids. CDR1 is SNHLY, CDR2 FYNNEI, per germline. Unmatched junction bases numbered 14, after V lost 8 bases and J lost 5 bases. Here the CDR3 reads CASGDQDRGLWETQYF. For the CDR3, the DNA is TGTGCCAGCGGGGATCAAGACAGGGGGCTATGGGAGACCCAGTACTTC.

This chain links TRBV19 with TRBJ2-2; 10 nucleotides agree with TRBD2. Germline V gene sequence: CDR1 LNHDA, CDR2 SQIVND (reference sequence). Trimming took 0 bases from V and 6 from J; bases not matched to a gene: 1. This CDR3 has 15 residues. CDR3 in amino acids: CASSIELAGAGELFF. Here the CDR3 DNA reads TGTGCCAGTAGTATAGAGCTAGCGGGGGCCGGGGAGCTGTTTTTT.

The chain has TRBV6-5 and TRBJ1-4; TRBD1 matches 8 bases. After removal of 4 bases from V and 0 bases from J, the junction contained 4 bases not matched to a gene. Germline-derived CDR1 and CDR2 are MNHEY and SVGAGI. CDR3 length: 16 amino acids. The CDR3 region has the DNA TGTGCCAGCAGTTCCGGGACAGGCTCAACTAATGAAAAACTGTTTTTT. This sequence encodes CASSSGTGSTNEKLFF.

The J gene is TRBJ2-7, the V gene TRBV19; 7 positions agree with TRBD1. Germline CDR1 is LNHDA and CDR2 is SQIVND (reference sequence). V shed 6 bases and J 4 bases; nucleotides not matched to a gene: 9. The CDR3 is made up of 14 amino acids. CDR3 sequence: CASSYSTGLYEQYF. DNA for the CDR3: TGTGCCAGTAGCTACTCGACAGGGCTATACGAGCAGTACTTC.

J is TRBJ2-1 and V is TRBV5-1, with D perhaps matching TRBD2 (6 bases). Germline assignment: CDR1 SGHRS and CDR2 YFSETQ. Between the trimmed V and J ends, which lost 3 bases and 0 bases, there was a span of 16 bases. The CDR3 runs to 17 residues. The CDR3 sequence is CASSSYYRLDSYNEQFF. The CDR3 nucleotides read TGCGCCAGCAGCTCCTACTACAGACTAGACTCCTACAATGAGCAGTTCTTC. Using reference TRBV5-1 and TRBJ2-1 for the parts outside the CDR3, the full variable domain is KAGVTQTPRYLIKTRGQQVTLSCSPISGHRSVSWYQQTPGQGLQFLFEYFSETQRNKGNFPGRFSGRQFSNSRSEMNVSTLELGDSALYLCASSSYYRLDSYNEQFFGPGTRLTVL.

This clone showed up just once. The CDR3 loop reads CASGLGRTGQHEQYF. CDR3 DNA sequence: TGTGCTAGTGGTTTGGGACGGACAGGGCAACACGAGCAGTACTTC. V is TRBV12-5 and J is TRBJ2-7; 8 positions match TRBD1. The length of the CDR3 is 15 residues. CDR1 is LGHNT and CDR2 is FRNRAP in the germline V gene. The J segment lost 5 bases and the V segment lost 1 base, leaving 7 bases of the junction unmatched.

The rearrangement uses TRBV7-9 and TRBJ2-7; 10 nucleotides line up with TRBD2. The germline CDR1 and CDR2 sequences are SEHNR and FQNEAQ (reference sequence). The CDR3 is 18 amino acids. The V segment lost 6 bases and the J segment 5 bases; nucleotides outside the gene matches: 19. The CDR3, as DNA: TGTGCCAGCAGTCCCTCAGAGCGGGGGGGCGCTGAACGCCACGAGCAGTACTTC. Translation gives CASSPSERGGAERHEQYF. The variable domain in full, with the rest retrieved from reference TRBV7-9 and TRBJ2-7, is DTGVSQNPRHKITKRGQNVTFRCDPISEHNRLYWYRQTLGQGPEFLTYFQNEAQLEKSRLLSDRFSAERPKGSFSTLEIQRTEQGDSAMYLCASSPSERGGAERHEQYFGPGTRLTVT.

The chain employs TRBV6-6 and TRBJ2-3; 7 nucleotides match TRBD1. The CDR3 runs to 13 residues. Germline CDR1 reads MNHNY; CDR2 reads SVGAGI (reference sequence). Unmatched junction bases numbered 7, after V lost 3 bases and J lost 10 bases. CDR3 loop: CASSYETGLAQYF. The CDR3 bases are TGTGCCAGCAGTTATGAGACAGGGCTCGCGCAGTATTTT.

This rearrangement joins TRBV7-9 to TRBJ1-4; D might be TRBD1 (6 bases). Germline V gene sequence: CDR1 SEHNR, CDR2 FQNEAQ (reference sequence). Trimming removed 0 bases from V and 8 bases from J, with 16 bases in between. This CDR3 contains 16 residues. The CDR3 here is CASSLASGGQREKLFF. CDR3 nucleotide sequence: TGTGCCAGCAGCTTAGCATCGGGGGGGCAAAGGGAAAAACTGTTTTTT.

This clone was recorded at least ten times. The chain joins TRBV2 to TRBJ1-5; D is unresolved. Germline V CDR1 and CDR2: SNHLY, FYNNEI. Trimming shortened V by 9 bases and J by 3 bases, and 9 bases separated the two germline ends. This CDR3 is built from 12 residues. The chain's CDR3 is CASTRDNQPQHF. The CDR3 region has the DNA TGTGCCAGTACCCGGGACAATCAGCCCCAGCATTTT.

The chain recombines TRBV9 with TRBJ2-2, with 7 bases fitting TRBD1. Trimming at V came to 4 bases and at J to 0 bases, leaving 6 bases not matched to a gene. From germline, CDR1 is SGDLS and CDR2 YYNGEE. The CDR3 has 16 amino acids. The CDR3 here is CASSIRQGANTGELFF. CDR3 nucleotides: TGTGCCAGCAGCATAAGACAGGGAGCGAACACCGGGGAGCTGTTTTTT.

The chain combines TRBV11-2 with TRBJ2-2; 12 positions agree with TRBD2. V was pared by 5 bases and J by 7 bases, with 8 bases of the junction left unmatched. CDR3 length equals 16 residues. Germline values: CDR1 SGHAT, CDR2 FQNNGV. The CDR3 nucleotides are TGTGCCAGCAGCCCCGGCACTAGCGGGAGGAGCGGGGAGCTGTTTTTT. As protein: CASSPGTSGRSGELFF.

The V gene is TRBV5-1, the J gene TRBJ1-2; perhaps TRBD1 as D (6 bases). V was trimmed by 3 bases and J by 2 bases, leaving 14 bases between them. The CDR3 is 15 amino acids. Germline CDR1 reads SGHRS; CDR2 reads YFSETQ. The CDR3 spells CASSSRGTNNYGYTF. CDR3 bases: TGCGCCAGCAGCTCTCGAGGGACAAACAACTATGGCTACACCTTC.

For the CDR3, the DNA is TGTGTCCCGCAGGCGGGAATTACAGATACGCAGTATTTT. The encoded protein is CVPQAGITDTQYF. The chain recombines TRBV19 with TRBJ2-3, with D possibly TRBD2 on 6 matching bases. CDR3 length equals 13 residues. Per the germline V gene, CDR1 is LNHDA and CDR2 is SQIVND (reference sequence).

The J gene is TRBJ2-1, the V gene TRBV10-1; 9 positions agree with TRBD1. The CDR3 is 15 amino acids. V shed 3 bases and J 6 bases; nucleotides not matched to a gene: 6. Germline V gives CDR1 WNHNN, CDR2 SYGVQD (reference sequence). Written as DNA, the CDR3 is TGCGCCAGCAGTGACCGGACAGGGGTGTCCAATGAGCAGTTCTTC. It yields the protein CASSDRTGVSNEQFF.

V gene TRBV5-1 combines with J gene TRBJ2-1; TRBD1 agrees at 8 bases. The junction had 10 bases not matched to a gene; V was cut back by 3 bases and J by 5 bases. Per germline, CDR1 SGHRS and CDR2 YFSETQ. CDR3 length: 16 amino acids. The CDR3 nucleotides read TGCGCCAGCAGCTCCCACCCGGGACAGGCCAACAATGAGCAGTTCTTC. Amino acid sequence: CASSSHPGQANNEQFF.

This sequence joins TRBV28 and TRBJ2-7; TRBD1 aligns across 8 bases. The CDR3 extends over 14 amino acids. The V segment lost 5 bases and the J segment 3 bases; nucleotides outside the gene matches: 6. The germline V gene has CDR1 MDHEN and CDR2 SYDVKM. The CDR3 here is CASSHDRGGYEQYF. The CDR3 DNA is TGTGCCAGCAGTCACGACAGGGGCGGCTACGAGCAGTACTTC. The entire variable domain, with the rest obtained from reference TRBV28 and TRBJ2-7, is as follows: DVKVTQSSRYLVKRTGEKVFLECVQDMDHENMFWYRQDPGLGLRLIYFSYDVKMKEKGDIPEGYSVSREKKERFSLILESASTNQTSMYLCASSHDRGGYEQYFGPGTRLTVT.

The gene calls are TRBV5-1 and TRBJ1-1, with D unresolved. The CDR3 covers 14 residues. The germline V gene encodes CDR1 SGHRS and CDR2 YFSETQ. V was cut by 0 bases and J by 4 bases, with 10 bases left in between. CDR3 loop: CASSLVGEGTEAFF. In nucleotides, the CDR3 is TGCGCCAGCAGCTTGGTCGGGGAAGGCACTGAAGCTTTCTTT.

The table lists this clone with a few counts. V gene TRBV2 combines with J gene TRBJ2-5, with D unclear. Germline V gives CDR1 SNHLY, CDR2 FYNNEI. Trimming shortened V by 6 bases and J by 5 bases, and 10 bases separated the two germline ends. This CDR3 is 12 amino acids long. The CDR3 DNA reads TGTGCCAGCAGGGAACAGATGGAGACCCAGTACTTC. Amino acid sequence: CASREQMETQYF.

CDR3 sequence (DNA): TGTGCCAGTAGTATTAACAGGGGAGATACGCAGTATTTT. It translates to CASSINRGDTQYF. The V and J genes are TRBV19 and TRBJ2-3, with 7 bases aligning to TRBD1. There are 13 residues in the CDR3. Germline V gene data show CDR1 as LNHDA and CDR2 as SQIVND (reference sequence). The junction had 2 bases not matched to a gene; V was cut back by 3 bases and J by 5 bases.